This T cell receptor beta chain was found in a study of T cells in Graves' hyperthyroidism and ophthalmopathy. Notes on the study in general: For ophthalmopathy, model prediction preceded onset by a median about 6.2 months. The majority of expanded thyroid clonotypes above 0.001 also appeared in blood.

The study based diagnoses on clinical symptoms, serum thyroxine and TRAb, thyroid ultrasound and orbital computed tomography. V gave up 4 bases and J gave up 6 bases, with 16 bases separating them. CDR3 length equals 13 residues. Germline values: CDR1 DFQATT, CDR2 SNEGSKA (reference sequence). Concerning this clonotype: Antigen unknown.

From RNA transcripts, TCR beta CDR3 regions were amplified. A set of HTBI primers served as the primers for a first-round RT-PCR of the TCR CDR3. TCRdb ran MiXCR on the multiplex PCR reads and lists one entry per CDR3 protein. The sample carries 600,000 to 700,000 distinct CDR3 sequences, less than 45% recorded once. The sequenced material came from peripheral blood or thyroid tissue (not recorded which). The chain recombines TRBV20-1 with TRBJ2-7, with D possibly TRBD2 on 5 matching bases. The clonotype comes from an adult man with Graves' disease, either hyperthyroidism or ophthalmopathy (not recorded which). The CDR3 region has the DNA TGCAGTGCTACACACCTACGACGGGGCGAGCAGTACTTC. Translated: CSATHLRRGEQYF.